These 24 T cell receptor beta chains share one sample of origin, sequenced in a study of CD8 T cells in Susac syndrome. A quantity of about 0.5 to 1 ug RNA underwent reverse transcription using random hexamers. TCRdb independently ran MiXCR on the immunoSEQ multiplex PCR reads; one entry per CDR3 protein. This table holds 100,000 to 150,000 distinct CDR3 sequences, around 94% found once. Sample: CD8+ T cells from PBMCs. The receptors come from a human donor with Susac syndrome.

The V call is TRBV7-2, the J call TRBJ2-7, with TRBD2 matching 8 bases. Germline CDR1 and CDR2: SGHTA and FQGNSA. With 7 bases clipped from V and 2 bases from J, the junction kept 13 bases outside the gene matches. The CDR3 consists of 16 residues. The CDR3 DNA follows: TGTGCCAGCACCAACCCAATAGCGGGATTCACCTACGAGCAGTACTTC. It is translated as CASTNPIAGFTYEQYF.

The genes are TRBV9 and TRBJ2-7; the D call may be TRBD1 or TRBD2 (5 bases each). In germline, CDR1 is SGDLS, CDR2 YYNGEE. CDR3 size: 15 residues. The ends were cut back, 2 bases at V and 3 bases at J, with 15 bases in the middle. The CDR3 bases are TGTGCCAGCAGCGTCTCCGGGACGGATTACTACGAGCAGTACTTC. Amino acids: CASSVSGTDYYEQYF.

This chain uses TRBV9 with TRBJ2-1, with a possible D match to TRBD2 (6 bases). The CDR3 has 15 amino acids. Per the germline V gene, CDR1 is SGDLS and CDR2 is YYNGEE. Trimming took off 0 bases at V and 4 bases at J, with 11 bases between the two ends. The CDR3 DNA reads TGTGCCAGCAGCGTAGACGGCGGGACTTACAATGAGCAGTTCTTC. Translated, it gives CASSVDGGTYNEQFF.

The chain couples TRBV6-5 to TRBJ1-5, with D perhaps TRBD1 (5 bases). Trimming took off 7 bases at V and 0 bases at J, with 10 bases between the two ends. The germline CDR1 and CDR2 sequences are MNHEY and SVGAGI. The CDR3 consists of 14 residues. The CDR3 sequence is CASTPGPSNQPQHF. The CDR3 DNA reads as TGTGCCAGCACCCCGGGACCTAGCAATCAGCCCCAGCATTTT.

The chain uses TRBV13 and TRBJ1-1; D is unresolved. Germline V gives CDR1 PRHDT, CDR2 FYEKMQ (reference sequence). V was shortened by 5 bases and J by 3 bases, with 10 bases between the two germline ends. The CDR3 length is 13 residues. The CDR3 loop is CASSPDGDTEAFF. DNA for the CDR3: TGTGCCAGCAGCCCTGACGGGGACACTGAAGCTTTCTTT.

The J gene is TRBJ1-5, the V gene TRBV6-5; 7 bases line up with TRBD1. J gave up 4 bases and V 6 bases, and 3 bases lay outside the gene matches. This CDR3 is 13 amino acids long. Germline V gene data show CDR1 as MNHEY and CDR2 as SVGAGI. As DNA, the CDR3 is TGTGCCAGCAGCTCACAGGGGAATCAGCCCCAGCATTTT. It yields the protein CASSSQGNQPQHF.

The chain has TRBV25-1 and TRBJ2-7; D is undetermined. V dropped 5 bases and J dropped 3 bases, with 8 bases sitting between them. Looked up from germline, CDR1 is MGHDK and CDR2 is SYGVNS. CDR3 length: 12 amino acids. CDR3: CASSQSFYEQYF. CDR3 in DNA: TGTGCCAGCAGTCAGTCGTTCTACGAGCAGTACTTC.

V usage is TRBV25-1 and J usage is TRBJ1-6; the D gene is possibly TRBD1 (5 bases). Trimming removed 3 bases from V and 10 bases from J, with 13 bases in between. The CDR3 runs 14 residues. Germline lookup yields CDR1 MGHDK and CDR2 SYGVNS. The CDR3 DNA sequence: TGTGCCAGCAGTGACCTCGACAGAGAATCACCCCTCCACTTT. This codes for CASSDLDRESPLHF. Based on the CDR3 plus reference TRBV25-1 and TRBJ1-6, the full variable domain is EADIYQTPRYLVIGTGKKITLECSQTMGHDKMYWYQQDPGMELHLIHYSYGVNSTEKGDLSSESTVSRIRTEHFPLTLESARPSHTSQYLCASSDLDRESPLHFGNGTRLTVT.

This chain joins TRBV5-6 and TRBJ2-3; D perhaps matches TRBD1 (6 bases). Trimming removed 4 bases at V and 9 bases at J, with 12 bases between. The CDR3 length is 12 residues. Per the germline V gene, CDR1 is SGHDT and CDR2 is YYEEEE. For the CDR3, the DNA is TGTGCCAGCAGCCCGACAGGAGAGACGCAGTATTTT. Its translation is CASSPTGETQYF.

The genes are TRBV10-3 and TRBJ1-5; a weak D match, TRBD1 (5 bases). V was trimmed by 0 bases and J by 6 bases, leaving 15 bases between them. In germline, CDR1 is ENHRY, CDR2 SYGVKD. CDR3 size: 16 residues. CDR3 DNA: TGTGCCATCAGTGAGTCGTTGGGAACAGGTTTTCAGCCCCAGCATTTT. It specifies CAISESLGTGFQPQHF.

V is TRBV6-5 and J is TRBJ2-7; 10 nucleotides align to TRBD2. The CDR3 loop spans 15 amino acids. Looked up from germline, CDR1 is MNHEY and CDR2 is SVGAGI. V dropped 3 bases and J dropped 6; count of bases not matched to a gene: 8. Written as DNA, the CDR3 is TGTGCCAGCAGTTATTCCCCTAGCGGGAGCAGCGAGCAGTACTTC. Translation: CASSYSPSGSSEQYF.

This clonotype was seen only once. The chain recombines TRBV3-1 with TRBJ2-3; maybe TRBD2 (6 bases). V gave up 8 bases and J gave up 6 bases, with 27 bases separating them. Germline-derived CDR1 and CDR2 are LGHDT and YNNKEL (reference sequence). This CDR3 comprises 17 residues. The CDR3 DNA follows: TGTGCCAGCGCACTAACCCGCCGGGTAGTCGGGGGTGATACGCAGTATTTT. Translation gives CASALTRRVVGGDTQYF.

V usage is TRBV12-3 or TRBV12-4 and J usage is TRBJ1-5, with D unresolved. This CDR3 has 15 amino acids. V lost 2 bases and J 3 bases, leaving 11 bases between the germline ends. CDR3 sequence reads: CASSLQSEANQPQHF. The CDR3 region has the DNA TGTGCCAGCAGTTTACAAAGCGAAGCCAATCAGCCCCAGCATTTT.

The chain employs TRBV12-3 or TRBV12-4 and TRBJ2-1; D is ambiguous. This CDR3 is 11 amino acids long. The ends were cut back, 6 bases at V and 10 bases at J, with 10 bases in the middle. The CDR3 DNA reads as TGTGCCAGCAGCACGGTAGGGGAGCAGTTCTTC. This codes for CASSTVGEQFF.

Here the CDR3 DNA reads TGTGCCAGCAGTGATAAGGGGGAGGCCTACAATGAGCAGTTCTTC. Its translation is CASSDKGEAYNEQFF. This chain connects TRBV6-2 or TRBV6-3 to TRBJ2-1; D tentatively reads TRBD1 or TRBD2 (6 bases each). Germline values: CDR1 MNHEY, CDR2 SVGEGT. V gave up 5 bases and J gave up 2 bases, with 13 bases separating them. The CDR3 is 15 amino acids.

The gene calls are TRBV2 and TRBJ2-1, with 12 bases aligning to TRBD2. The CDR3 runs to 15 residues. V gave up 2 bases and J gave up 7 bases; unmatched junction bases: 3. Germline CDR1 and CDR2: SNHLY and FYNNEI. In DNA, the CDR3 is TGTGCCAGCAGTGAAACTAGCGGGGGGTTGAATGAGCAGTTCTTC. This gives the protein CASSETSGGLNEQFF.

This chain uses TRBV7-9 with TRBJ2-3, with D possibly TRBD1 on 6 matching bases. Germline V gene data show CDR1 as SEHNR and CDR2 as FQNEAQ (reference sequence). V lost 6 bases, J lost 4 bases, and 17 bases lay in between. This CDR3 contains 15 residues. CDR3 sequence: CASRPQGPRPDTQYF. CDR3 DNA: TGTGCCAGCAGGCCCCAGGGGCCCCGGCCAGATACGCAGTATTTT.

DNA of the CDR3: TGTGCCAGCAGCTCCTACCCCTTTGGGCGGGAGAGCTCCTACAATGAGCAGTTCTTC. Protein product: CASSSYPFGRESSYNEQFF. This chain joins TRBV5-4 and TRBJ2-1; TRBD2 aligns across 7 bases. With V trimmed by 3 bases and J by 0 bases, 15 bases remained unmatched. The CDR3 spans 19 residues. Germline lookup yields CDR1 SGHNT and CDR2 YYREEE (reference sequence).

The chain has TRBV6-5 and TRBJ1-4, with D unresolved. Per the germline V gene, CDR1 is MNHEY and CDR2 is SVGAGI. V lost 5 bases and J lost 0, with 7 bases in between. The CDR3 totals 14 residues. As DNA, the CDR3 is TGTGCCAGCAGTAACACCGCAACTAATGAAAAACTGTTTTTT. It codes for CASSNTATNEKLFF.

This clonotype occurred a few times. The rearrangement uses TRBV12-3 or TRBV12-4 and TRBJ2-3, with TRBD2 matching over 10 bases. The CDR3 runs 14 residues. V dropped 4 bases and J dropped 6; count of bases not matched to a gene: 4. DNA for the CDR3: TGTGCCAGCAGTTCCGGACTAGCGGCCGATACGCAGTATTTT. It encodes CASSSGLAADTQYF.

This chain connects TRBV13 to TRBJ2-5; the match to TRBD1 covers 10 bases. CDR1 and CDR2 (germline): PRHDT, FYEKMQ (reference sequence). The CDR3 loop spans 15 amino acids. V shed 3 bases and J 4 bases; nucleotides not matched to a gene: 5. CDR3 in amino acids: CASSLYRDRGETQYF. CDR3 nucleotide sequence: TGTGCCAGCAGCTTGTACCGGGACAGGGGAGAGACCCAGTACTTC.

CDR3 in amino acids: CASSWDRETYEQYF. For the CDR3, the DNA is TGTGCCAGTAGTTGGGACAGGGAGACCTACGAGCAGTACTTC. The J gene is TRBJ2-7, the V gene TRBV19; 9 bases fit TRBD1. Germline V gives CDR1 LNHDA, CDR2 SQIVND (reference sequence). Trimming removed 5 bases from V and 2 bases from J; junction bases left unmatched: 4. This CDR3 has 14 residues.

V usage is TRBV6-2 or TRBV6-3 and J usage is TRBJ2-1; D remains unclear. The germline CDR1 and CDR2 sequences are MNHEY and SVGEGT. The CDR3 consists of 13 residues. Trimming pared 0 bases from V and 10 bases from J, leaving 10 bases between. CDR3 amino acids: CASSYSPGGEQFF. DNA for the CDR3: TGTGCCAGCAGTTACTCCCCCGGTGGGGAGCAGTTCTTC.

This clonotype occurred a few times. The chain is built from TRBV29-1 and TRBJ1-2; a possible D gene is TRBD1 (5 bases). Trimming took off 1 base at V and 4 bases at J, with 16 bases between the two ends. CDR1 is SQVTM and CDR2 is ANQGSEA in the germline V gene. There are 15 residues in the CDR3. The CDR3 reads CSVEGGTERAYGYTF. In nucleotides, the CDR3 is TGCAGCGTTGAAGGGGGGACCGAGAGAGCCTATGGCTACACCTTC.